A selection of T cell receptor beta chains follows, all from one sample in a study of cytomegalovirus exposure and HLA in healthy donors. Libraries were prepared by immunoSEQ multiplex PCR; TCRdb keeps only in-frame clonotypes and omits some of them. The sample holds 150,000 to 200,000 clones; roughly 73% are singletons and the top ten take about 7.6%. The sample taken for sequencing was PBMCs. These receptors originate from a middle-aged woman in good health and CMV-seropositive. Both conserved end residues are part of each CDR3.

>TRBV7-6|14|TRBJ2-3
CASSLAGATDTQYF
>TRBV7-2|15|TRBJ2-1
CASSLSAGGYNEQFF
>TRBV4-2|18|TRBJ1-5
CASSQSLTGTAVNQPQHF
>TRBV28|14|TRBJ1-1
CATSLNTFPFFAFF
>TRBV14|11|TRBJ2-7
CASSLNYEQYF
>TRBV11-2|16|TRBJ2-1
CASSLLREGLLNEQFF
>TRBV19|12|TRBJ1-1
CASSRGDTEAFF
>TRBV7-2|18|TRBJ1-2
CASSYSGTGVTANYGYTF
>TRBV5-1|14|TRBJ2-5
CASSFSGYQETQYF
>TRBV7-9|11|TRBJ1-3
CASSLEYTIYF
>TRBV14|15|TRBJ2-1
CASSHLAVRYNEQFF
>TRBV4-1|18|TRBJ2-5
CASSDSPHRKTLQETQYF
>TRBV7-3|15|TRBJ2-3
CASSLSSGRGDTQYF
>TRBV18|13|TRBJ1-1
CASSPSEFTEAFF
>TRBV5-6|16|TRBJ1-4
CASSLGQGASNEKLFF
>TRBV4-2|16|TRBJ2-7
CASSQEVGLADYEQYF
>TRBV5-1|14|TRBJ1-1
CASSSPGSGTEAFF
>TRBV7-2|14|TRBJ2-7
CASSSDRGRYEQYF
>TRBV5-4|16|TRBJ1-1
CASSPQLATMNTEAFF
>TRBV29-1|14|TRBJ2-2
CSVGSGTGIGELFF
>TRBV29-1|14|TRBJ2-7
CSVGSSTGTYEQYF
>TRBV19|13|TRBJ1-4
CASSNRDISKLFF
>TRBV4-3|15|TRBJ1-2
CASSQEWDRVFGYTF
>TRBV7-9|17|TRBJ2-4
CASSSGLAGAPGNIQYF
>TRBV6-5|15|TRBJ2-5
CASSPTSGSSETQYF
>TRBV7-2|16|TRBJ2-2
CASRRTSGTYTGELFF
>TRBV11-3|14|TRBJ1-1
CASSPQGTHTEAFF
>TRBV11-2|14|TRBJ2-3
CASSLVREWDTQYF
>TRBV4-2|16|TRBJ2-1
CASSQDSPSGSNEQFF
>TRBV18|13|TRBJ1-5
CASSRDSNQPQHF
>TRBV28|15|TRBJ2-5
CASSSTNWEAGTQYF
>TRBV28|16|TRBJ1-1
CASSFWRRVVRTEAFF
>TRBV19|12|TRBJ2-1
CASSHKDGLQFF